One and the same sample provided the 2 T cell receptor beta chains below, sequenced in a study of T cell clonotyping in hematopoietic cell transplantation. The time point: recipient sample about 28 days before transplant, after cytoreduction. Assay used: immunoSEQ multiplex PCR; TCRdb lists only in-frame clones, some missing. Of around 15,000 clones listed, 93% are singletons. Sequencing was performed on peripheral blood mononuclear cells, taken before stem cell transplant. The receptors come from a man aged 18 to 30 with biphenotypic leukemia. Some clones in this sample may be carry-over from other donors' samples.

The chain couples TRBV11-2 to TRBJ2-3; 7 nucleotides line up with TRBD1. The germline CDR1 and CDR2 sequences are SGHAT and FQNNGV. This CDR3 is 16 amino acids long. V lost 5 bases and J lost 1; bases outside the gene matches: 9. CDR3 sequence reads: CASSVLQGVGTDTQYF. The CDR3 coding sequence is TGTGCCAGCAGCGTACTCCAGGGGGTCGGCACAGATACGCAGTATTTT. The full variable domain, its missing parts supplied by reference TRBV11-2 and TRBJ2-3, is EAGVAQSPRYKIIEKRQSVAFWCNPISGHATLYWYQQILGQGPKLLIQFQNNGVVDDSQLPKDRFSAERLKGVDSTLKIQPAKLEDSAVYLCASSVLQGVGTDTQYFGPGTRLTVL.

The CDR3 protein is CASSEEAQTGYLYYGYTF. DNA for the CDR3: TGTGCCAGCAGTGAAGAGGCCCAGACAGGGTACCTCTACTATGGCTACACCTTC. The chain employs TRBV6-1 and TRBJ1-2; 7 bases map to TRBD1. The CDR3 spans 18 residues. Germline values: CDR1 MNHNS, CDR2 SASEGT. Trimming removed 1 base from V and 3 bases from J; junction bases left unmatched: 14.